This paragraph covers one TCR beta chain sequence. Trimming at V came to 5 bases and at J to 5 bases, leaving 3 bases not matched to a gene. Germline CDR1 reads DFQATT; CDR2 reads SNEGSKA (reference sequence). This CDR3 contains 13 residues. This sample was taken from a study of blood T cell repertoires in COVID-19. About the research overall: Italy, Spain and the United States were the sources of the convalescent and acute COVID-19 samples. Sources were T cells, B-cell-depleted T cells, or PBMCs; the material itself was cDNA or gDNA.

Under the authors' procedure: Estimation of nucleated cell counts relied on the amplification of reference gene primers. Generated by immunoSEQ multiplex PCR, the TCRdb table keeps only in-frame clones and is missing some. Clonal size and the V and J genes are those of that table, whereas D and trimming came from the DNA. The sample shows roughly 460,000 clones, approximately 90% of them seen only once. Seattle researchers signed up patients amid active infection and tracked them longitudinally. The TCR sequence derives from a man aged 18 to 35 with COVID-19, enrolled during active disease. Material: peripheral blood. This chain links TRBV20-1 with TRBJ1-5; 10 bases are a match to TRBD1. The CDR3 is CSARGQGDQPQHF. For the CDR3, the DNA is TGCAGTGCTCGTGGACAGGGGGATCAGCCCCAGCATTTT.